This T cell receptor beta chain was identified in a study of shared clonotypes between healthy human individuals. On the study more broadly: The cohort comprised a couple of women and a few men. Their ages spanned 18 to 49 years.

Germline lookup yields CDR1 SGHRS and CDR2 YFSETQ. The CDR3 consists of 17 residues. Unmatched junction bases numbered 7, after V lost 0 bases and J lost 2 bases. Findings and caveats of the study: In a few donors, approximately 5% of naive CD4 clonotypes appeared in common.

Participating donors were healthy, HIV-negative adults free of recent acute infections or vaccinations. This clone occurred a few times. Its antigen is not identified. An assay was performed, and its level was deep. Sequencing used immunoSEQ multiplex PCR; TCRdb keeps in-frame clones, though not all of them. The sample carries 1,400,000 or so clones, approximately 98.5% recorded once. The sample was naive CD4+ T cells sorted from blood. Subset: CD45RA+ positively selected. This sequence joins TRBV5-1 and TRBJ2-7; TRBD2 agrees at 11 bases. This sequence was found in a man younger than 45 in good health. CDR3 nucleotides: TGCGCCAGCAGCTTGGTAGCGGGAGGGGATTTCACCTACGAGCAGTACTTC. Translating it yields CASSLVAGGDFTYEQYF.